The present TCR beta chain was sequenced within a study of blood T cell repertoires in COVID-19. Study summary: T cells, B-cell-depleted T cells, or PBMCs supplied cDNA or gDNA.

In this sample, this clone turned up once. V gave up 4 bases and J gave up 7 bases; unmatched junction bases: 4. The germline V gene encodes CDR1 SNHLY and CDR2 FYNNEI. This CDR3 comprises 13 residues. Data came from immunoSEQ multiplex PCR; TCRdb stores just in-frame clones and leaves some out. The table has approximately 80,000 clones, over 70% seen once. Sequencing was carried out using peripheral blood. This clonotype was obtained from a man between 50 and 59 years old with active or convalescent COVID-19. The chain uses TRBV2 and TRBJ1-2, with 9 bases that match TRBD1. CDR3 DNA sequence: TGTGCCAGCAGTGTACAGGGGGCGCTTGGCTACACCTTC. Translating gives CASSVQGALGYTF.